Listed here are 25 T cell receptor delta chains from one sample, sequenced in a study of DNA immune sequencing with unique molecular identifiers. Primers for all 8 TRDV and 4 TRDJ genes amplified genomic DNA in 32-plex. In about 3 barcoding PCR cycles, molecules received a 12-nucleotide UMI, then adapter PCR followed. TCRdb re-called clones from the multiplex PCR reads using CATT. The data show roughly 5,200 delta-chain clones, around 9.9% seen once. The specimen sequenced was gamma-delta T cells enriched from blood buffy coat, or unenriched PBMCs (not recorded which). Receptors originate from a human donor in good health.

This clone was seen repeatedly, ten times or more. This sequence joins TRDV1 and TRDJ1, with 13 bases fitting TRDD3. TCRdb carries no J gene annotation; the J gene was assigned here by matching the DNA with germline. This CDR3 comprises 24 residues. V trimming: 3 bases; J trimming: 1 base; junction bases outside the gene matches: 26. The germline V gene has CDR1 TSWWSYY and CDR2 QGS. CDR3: CALGESPMAFPRYWGIRGTDKLIF. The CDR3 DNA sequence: TGTGCTCTTGGGGAGTCTCCGATGGCCTTCCCAAGATACTGGGGGATACGGGGCACCGATAAACTCATCTTT.

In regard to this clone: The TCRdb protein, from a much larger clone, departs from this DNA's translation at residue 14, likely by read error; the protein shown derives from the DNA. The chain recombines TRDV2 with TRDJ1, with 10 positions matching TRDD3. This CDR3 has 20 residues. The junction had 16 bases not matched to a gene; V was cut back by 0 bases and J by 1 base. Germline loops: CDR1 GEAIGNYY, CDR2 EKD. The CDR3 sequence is CACDTVRGIRENMCTDKLIF. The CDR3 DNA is TGTGCCTGTGACACCGTCCGGGGGATACGCGAAAACATGTGCACCGATAAACTCATCTTT.

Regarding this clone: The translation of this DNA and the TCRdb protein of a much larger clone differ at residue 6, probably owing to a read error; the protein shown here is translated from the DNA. The CDR3 sequence: CACDTFVLGDTPTGSAQLFF. CDR3 sequence (DNA): TGTGCCTGTGACACCTTCGTACTGGGGGATACCCCAACCGGTTCAGCACAACTCTTCTTT. The chain uses TRDV2 and TRDJ2, with 12 bases matching TRDD3. With V trimmed by 0 bases and J by 6 bases, 16 bases remained unmatched. Germline CDR1 is GEAIGNYY and CDR2 is EKD. The CDR3 length is 20 residues.

CDR3 in amino acids: CALVAFPLLGETMTAQLFF. Here the CDR3 DNA reads TGTGCTCTTGTGGCCTTTCCTTTACTGGGGGAAACCATGACAGCACAACTCTTCTTT. The chain has TRDV1 and TRDJ2, with 9 bases fitting TRDD3. This CDR3 comprises 19 residues. Germline loops: CDR1 TSWWSYY, CDR2 QGS. With V trimmed by 7 bases and J by 3 bases, 18 bases remained unmatched.

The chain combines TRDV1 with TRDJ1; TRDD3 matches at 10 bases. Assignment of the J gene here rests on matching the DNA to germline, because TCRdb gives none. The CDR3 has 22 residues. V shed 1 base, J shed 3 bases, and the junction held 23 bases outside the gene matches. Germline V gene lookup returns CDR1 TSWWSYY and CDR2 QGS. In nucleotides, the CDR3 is TGTGCTCTTGGGGAACGAGGGTTCCCAACCCGGTACTGGGGGATTAAGGCCGATAAACTCATCTTT. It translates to CALGERGFPTRYWGIKADKLIF.

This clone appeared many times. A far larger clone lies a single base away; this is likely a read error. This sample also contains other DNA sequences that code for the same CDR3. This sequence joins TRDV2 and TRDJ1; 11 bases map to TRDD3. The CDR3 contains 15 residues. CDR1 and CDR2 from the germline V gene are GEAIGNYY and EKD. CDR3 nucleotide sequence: TGTGCCTGTGCCCAACTGGGGGATAGGGACGATAAGCTCATCTTT. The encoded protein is CACAQLGDRDDKLIF.

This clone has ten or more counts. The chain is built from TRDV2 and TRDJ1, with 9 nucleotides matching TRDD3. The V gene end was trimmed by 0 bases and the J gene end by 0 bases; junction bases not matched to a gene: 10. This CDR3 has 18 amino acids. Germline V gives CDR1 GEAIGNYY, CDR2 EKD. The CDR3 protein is CACDTVLGDRTYTDKLIF. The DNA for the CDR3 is TGTGCCTGTGACACCGTACTGGGGGACCGAACGTACACCGATAAACTCATCTTT.

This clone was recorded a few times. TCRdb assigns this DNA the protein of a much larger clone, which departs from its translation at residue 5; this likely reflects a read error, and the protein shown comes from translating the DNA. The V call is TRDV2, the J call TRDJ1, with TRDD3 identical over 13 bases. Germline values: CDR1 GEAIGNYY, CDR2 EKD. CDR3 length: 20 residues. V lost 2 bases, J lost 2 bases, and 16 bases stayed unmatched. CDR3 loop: CACDKLGTGGYARSTDKLIF. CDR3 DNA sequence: TGTGCCTGTGACAAGTTGGGTACTGGGGGATACGCGAGGTCAACCGATAAACTCATCTTT.

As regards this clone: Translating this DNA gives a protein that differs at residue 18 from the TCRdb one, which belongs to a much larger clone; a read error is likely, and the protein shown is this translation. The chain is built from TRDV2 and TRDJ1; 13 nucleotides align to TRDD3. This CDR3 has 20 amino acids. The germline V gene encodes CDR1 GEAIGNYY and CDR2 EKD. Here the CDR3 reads CACDTVATGGYGGYTDKPIF. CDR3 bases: TGTGCCTGTGACACCGTCGCTACTGGGGGATACGGAGGGTACACCGATAAACCCATCTTT.

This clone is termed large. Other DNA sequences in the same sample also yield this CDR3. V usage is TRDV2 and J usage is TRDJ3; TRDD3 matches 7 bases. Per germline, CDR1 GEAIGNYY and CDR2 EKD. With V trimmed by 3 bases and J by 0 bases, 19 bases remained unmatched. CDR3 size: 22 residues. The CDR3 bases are TGTGCCTGTGACCCAACCGGGGTTGGGGGACCCGAGAGCTCCTGGGACACCCGACAGATGTTTTTC. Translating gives CACDPTGVGGPESSWDTRQMFF.

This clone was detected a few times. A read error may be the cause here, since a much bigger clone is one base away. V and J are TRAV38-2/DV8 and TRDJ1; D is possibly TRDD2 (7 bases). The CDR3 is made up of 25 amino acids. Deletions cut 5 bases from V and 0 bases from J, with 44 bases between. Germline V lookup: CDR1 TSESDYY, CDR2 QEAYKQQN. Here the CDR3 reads CAYSKVPTSGMTPSLEQLYTDKLIF. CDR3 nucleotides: TGTGCTTATAGTAAAGTTCCTACGTCGGGGATGACCCCATCCCTTGAGCAATTGTACACCGATAAACTCATCTTT.

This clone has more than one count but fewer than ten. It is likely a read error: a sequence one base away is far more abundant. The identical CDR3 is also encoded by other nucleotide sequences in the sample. CDR3 sequence reads: CACDPLGVTNTDKLIF. CDR3 bases: TGTGCCTGTGACCCCCTGGGTGTTACAAACACCGATAAACTCATCTTT. The genes are TRDV2 and TRDJ1; the D gene is possibly TRDD3 (5 bases). Trimming cost V 3 bases and J 0 bases, with 16 bases left between them. The germline CDR1 and CDR2 sequences are GEAIGNYY and EKD. The CDR3 runs to 16 residues.

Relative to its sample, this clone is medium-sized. CDR3 nucleotides: TGTGCCCAAAGAACTGGGGGACTCACCGATAAACTCATCTTT. It translates to CAQRTGGLTDKLIF. The chain uses TRDV3 and TRDJ1; TRDD3 matches at 9 bases. This CDR3 has 14 residues. Looked up from germline, CDR1 is TVYSNPD and CDR2 is GDNSRS (reference sequence). Trimming took 5 bases from V and 1 from J; bases not matched to a gene: 8.

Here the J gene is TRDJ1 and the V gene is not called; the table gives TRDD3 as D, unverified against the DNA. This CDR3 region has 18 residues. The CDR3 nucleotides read TGTGCTCTTGGGGAACCGGCCACTGGGGGATACGCGAGCGATAAACTCATCTTT. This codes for CALGEPATGGYASDKLIF.

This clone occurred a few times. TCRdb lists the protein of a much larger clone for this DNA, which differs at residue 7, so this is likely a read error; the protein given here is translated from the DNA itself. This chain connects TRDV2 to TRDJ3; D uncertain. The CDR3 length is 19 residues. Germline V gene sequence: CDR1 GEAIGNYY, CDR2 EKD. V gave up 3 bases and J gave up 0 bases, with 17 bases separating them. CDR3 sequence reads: CACDQIEEEPSWDTRQMFF. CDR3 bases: TGTGCCTGTGACCAAATCGAGGAGGAGCCCTCCTGGGACACCCGACAGATGTTTTTC.

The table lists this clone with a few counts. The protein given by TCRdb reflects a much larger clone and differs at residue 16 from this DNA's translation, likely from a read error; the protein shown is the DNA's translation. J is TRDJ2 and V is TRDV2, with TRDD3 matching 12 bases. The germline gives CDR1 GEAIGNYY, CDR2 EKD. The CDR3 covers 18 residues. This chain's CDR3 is CACDTLLGDTSLTAQVFF. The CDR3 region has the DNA TGTGCCTGTGACACCCTACTGGGGGATACTTCTCTGACAGCACAAGTCTTCTTT.

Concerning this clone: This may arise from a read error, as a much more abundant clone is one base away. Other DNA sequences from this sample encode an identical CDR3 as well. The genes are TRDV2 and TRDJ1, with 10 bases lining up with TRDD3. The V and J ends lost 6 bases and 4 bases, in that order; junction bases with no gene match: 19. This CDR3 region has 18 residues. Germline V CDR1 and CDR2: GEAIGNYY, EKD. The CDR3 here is CACSELITGGSFGDKLIF. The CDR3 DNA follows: TGTGCCTGTTCCGAGCTCATTACTGGGGGATCGTTTGGCGATAAACTCATCTTT.

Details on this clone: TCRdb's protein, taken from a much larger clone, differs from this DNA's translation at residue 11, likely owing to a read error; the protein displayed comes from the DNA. The CDR3 here is CACDTGGLRSFWDTRQMFF. In DNA form, the CDR3 reads TGTGCCTGTGACACGGGGGGGCTACGGAGCTTCTGGGACACCCGACAGATGTTTTTC. The chain couples TRDV2 to TRDJ3; D may be TRDD3 (5 bases). Germline V gene sequence: CDR1 GEAIGNYY, CDR2 EKD. The CDR3 extends over 19 amino acids. V shed 1 base and J shed 3 bases, with 18 bases lying between them.

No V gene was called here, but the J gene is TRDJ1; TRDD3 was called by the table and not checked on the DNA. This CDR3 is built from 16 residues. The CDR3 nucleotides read TGTGCTCTTGGGGAAGGTAGCCCGTCGTACACCGATAAACTCATCTTT. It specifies CALGEGSPSYTDKLIF.

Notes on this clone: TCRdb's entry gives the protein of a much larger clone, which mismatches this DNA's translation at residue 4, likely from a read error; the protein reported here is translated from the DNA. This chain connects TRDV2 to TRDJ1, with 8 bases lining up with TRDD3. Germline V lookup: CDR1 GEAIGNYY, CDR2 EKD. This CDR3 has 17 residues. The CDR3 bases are TGTGCCTGTGTCACCTTAACTGGGGGGCATGACACCGATAAACTCATCTTT. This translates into CACVTLTGGHDTDKLIF.

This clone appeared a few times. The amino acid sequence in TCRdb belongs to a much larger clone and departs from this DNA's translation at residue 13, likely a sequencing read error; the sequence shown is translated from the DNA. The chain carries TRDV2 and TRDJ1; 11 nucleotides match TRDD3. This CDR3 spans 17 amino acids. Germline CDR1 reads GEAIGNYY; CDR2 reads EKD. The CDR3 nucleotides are TGTGCCTGTGACACCGTTGGGGGATACGCCTCCACCAATAAACTCATCTTT. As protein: CACDTVGGYASTNKLIF.

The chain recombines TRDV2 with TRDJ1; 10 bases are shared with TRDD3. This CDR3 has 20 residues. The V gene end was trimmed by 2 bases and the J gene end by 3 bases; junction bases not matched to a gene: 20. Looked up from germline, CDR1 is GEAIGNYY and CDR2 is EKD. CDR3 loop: CACDKVLGDAKGRGPDKLIF. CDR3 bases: TGTGCCTGTGACAAAGTACTGGGGGATGCGAAAGGGAGAGGACCCGATAAACTCATCTTT.

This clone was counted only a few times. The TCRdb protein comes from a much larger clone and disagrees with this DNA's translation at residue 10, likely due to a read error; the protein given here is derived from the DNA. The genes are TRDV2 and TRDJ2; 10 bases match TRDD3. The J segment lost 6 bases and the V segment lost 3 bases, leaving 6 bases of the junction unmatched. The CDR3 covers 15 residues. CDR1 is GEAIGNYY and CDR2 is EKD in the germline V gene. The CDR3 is CACDPLLGDSAQLFF. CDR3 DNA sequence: TGTGCCTGTGACCCCCTACTGGGGGATTCAGCACAACTCTTCTTT.

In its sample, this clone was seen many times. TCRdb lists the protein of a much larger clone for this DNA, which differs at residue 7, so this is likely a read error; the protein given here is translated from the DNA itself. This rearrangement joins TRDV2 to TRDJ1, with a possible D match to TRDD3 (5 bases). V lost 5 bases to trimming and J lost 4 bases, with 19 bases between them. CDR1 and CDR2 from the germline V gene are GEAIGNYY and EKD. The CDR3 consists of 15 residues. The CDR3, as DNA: TGTGCCTGTGCCCAACTGGAGGATAGGGACGATAAACTCATCTTT. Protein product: CACAQLEDRDDKLIF.

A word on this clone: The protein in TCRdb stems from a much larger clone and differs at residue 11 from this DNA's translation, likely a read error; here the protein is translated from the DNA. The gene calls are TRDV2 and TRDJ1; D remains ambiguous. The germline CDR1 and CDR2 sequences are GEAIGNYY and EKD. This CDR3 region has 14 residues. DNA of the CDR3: TGTGCCTGTGATTCGGTAGAGAACACCGATATACTCATCTTT. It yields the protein CACDSVENTDILIF.